The sequence of this T cell receptor beta chain was determined in a study of T cells in Graves' hyperthyroidism and ophthalmopathy. For Graves' hyperthyroidism to be stable, ophthalmopathy could not progress within 18 months. Turning to this clonotype: This may stem from a read error, because a much larger clone lies one nucleotide away.

Regions amplified from RNA transcripts were the TCR beta CDR3 regions. RT-PCR in the first round (using the HTBI primer set) targeted the TCR CDR3. TCRdb called the multiplex PCR reads again in MiXCR, with one record for every CDR3 protein. The sample has around 700,000 distinct CDR3 sequences, just over 35% seen once. The sequence was obtained from a woman aged 40 to 55 with Graves' hyperthyroidism. Sequencing was carried out using blood.

CDR3 sequence (DNA): TGCAGTGCTAGCCTCGGATCCGGACTTATAGAGACCCAGTACTTC. Amino acids: CSASLGSGLIETQYF. The chain has TRBV20-1 and TRBJ2-5; D may be TRBD2 (5 bases). In germline, CDR1 is DFQATT, CDR2 SNEGSKA (reference sequence). The CDR3 extends over 15 amino acids. Deletions cut 3 bases from V and 4 bases from J, with 18 bases between.